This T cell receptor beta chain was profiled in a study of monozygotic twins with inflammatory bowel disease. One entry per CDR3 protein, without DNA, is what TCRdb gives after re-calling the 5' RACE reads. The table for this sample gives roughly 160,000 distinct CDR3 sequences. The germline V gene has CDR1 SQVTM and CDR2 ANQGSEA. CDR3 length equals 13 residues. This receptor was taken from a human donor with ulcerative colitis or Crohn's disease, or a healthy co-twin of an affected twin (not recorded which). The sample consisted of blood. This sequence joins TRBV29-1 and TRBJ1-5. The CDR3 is CSVSRGPGQPQHF.